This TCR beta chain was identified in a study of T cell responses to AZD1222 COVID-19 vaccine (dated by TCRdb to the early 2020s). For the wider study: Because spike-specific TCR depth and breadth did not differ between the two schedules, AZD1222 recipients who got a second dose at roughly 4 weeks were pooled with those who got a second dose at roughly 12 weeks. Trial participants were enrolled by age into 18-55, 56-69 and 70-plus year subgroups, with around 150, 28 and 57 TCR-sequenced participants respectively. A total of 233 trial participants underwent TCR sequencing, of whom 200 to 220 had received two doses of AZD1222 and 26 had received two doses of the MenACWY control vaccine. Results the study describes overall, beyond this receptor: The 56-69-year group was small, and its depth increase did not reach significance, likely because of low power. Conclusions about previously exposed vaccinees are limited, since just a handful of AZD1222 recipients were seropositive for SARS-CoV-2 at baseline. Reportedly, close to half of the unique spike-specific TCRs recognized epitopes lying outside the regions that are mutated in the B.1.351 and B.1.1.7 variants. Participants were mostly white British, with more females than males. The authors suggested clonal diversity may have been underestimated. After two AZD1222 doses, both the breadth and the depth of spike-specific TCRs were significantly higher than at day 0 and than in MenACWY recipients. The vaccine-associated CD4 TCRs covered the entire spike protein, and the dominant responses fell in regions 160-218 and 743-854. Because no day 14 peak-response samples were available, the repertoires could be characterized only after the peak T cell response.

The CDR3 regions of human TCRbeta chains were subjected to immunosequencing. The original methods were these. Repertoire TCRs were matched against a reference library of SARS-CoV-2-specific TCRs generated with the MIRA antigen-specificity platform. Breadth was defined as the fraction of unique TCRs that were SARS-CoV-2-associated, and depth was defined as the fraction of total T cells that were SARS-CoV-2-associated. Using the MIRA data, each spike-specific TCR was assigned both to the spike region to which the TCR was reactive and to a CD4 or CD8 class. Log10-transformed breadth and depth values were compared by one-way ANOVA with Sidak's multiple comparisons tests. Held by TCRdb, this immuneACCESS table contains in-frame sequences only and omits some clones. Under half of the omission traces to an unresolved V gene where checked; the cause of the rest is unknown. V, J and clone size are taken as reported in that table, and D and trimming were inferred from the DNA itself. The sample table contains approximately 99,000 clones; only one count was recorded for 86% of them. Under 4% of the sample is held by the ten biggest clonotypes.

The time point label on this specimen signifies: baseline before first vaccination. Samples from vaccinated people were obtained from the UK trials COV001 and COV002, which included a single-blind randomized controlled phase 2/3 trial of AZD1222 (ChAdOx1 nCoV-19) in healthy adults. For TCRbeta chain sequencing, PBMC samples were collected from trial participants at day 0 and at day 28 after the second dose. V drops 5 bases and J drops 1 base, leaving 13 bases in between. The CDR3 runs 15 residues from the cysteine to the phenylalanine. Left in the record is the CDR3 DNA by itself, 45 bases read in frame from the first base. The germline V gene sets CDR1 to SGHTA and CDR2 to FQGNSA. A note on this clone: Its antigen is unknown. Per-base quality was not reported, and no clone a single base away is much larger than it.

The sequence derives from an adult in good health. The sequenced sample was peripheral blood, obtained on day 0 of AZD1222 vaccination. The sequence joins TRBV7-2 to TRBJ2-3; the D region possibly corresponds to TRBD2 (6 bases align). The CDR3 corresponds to CASSTSTSGTDTQYF. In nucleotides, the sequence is TGTGCCAGCAGCACTAGCACCAGTGGCACAGATACGCAGTATTTT.